Each of the 15 T cell receptor beta chains below was sequenced from the same sample in a study of CD4 T cells in relation to SARS-CoV-2 and coronaviruses. Data came from immunoSEQ multiplex PCR; TCRdb stores just in-frame clones and leaves some out. This repertoire shows more than 35,000 clones, around 80% found once; its top ten account for 2.8%. Antigen specificity for these receptors is unknown. Input material: memory CD4+ T cells from PBMCs, cultured in vitro. The receptors originated from an adult with COVID-19.

This chain joins TRBV15 and TRBJ2-1; 8 positions agree with TRBD2. Germline loops: CDR1 LNHNV, CDR2 YYDKDF (reference sequence). Unmatched junction bases numbered 20, after V lost 0 bases and J lost 7 bases. The CDR3 sequence is 20 residues long. The CDR3 bases are TGTGCCACCAGCAGAGATCAACGAATCGGGAGGGCCGCTGTTTATAATGAGCAGTTCTTC. This sequence encodes CATSRDQRIGRAAVYNEQFF.

This chain connects TRBV2 to TRBJ1-1; TRBD1 agrees at 8 bases. The CDR3 spans 13 residues. The junction had 3 bases not matched to a gene; V was cut back by 6 bases and J by 3 bases. Germline CDR1 is SNHLY and CDR2 is FYNNEI. The CDR3 DNA reads TGTGCCAGCAGACAGGGGGGTTACACTGAAGCTTTCTTT. This sequence encodes CASRQGGYTEAFF.

This clone was observed a handful of times. The chain joins TRBV28 to TRBJ1-5; 8 bases map to TRBD1. CDR3 size: 14 residues. Germline CDR1 is MDHEN and CDR2 is SYDVKM. V was pared by 6 bases and J by 6 bases, with 7 bases of the junction left unmatched. The CDR3 reads CASRPQGGFQPQHF. DNA of the CDR3: TGTGCCAGCAGGCCACAGGGGGGGTTTCAGCCCCAGCATTTT. The full variable domain, its missing parts supplied by reference TRBV28 and TRBJ1-5, is DVKVTQSSRYLVKRTGEKVFLECVQDMDHENMFWYRQDPGLGLRLIYFSYDVKMKEKGDIPEGYSVSREKKERFSLILESASTNQTSMYLCASRPQGGFQPQHFGDGTRLSIL.

The rearrangement joins TRBV2 to TRBJ2-7; 12 nucleotides align to TRBD2. The V segment lost 8 bases and the J segment 7 bases; nucleotides outside the gene matches: 9. The germline CDR1 and CDR2 sequences are SNHLY and FYNNEI. The CDR3 extends over 14 amino acids. The chain's CDR3 is CASERLAGDREQYF. CDR3 nucleotide sequence: TGTGCCAGCGAGAGACTAGCGGGAGATAGGGAGCAGTACTTC.

The chain recombines TRBV19 with TRBJ1-4, with 8 bases identical to TRBD1. CDR3 size: 12 residues. Germline CDR1 and CDR2: LNHDA and SQIVND (reference sequence). The J segment lost 11 bases and the V segment lost 5 bases, leaving 4 bases of the junction unmatched. The CDR3 spells CASSVQGDKLFF. CDR3 in DNA: TGTGCCAGTAGTGTACAGGGGGATAAACTGTTTTTT.

The chain carries TRBV24-1 and TRBJ1-1; 9 nucleotides align to TRBD1. The CDR3 is 13 residues long. CDR1 KGHDR and CDR2 SFDVKD come from the germline V gene. The trim removed 5 bases at V and 6 bases at J, leaving 3 bases unmatched. CDR3 sequence: CATSAGTGSEAFF. The DNA for the CDR3 is TGTGCCACCAGTGCCGGGACAGGGTCTGAAGCTTTCTTT.

The genes are TRBV6-1 and TRBJ2-7; 8 bases line up with TRBD1. V was pared by 2 bases and J by 6 bases, with 3 bases of the junction left unmatched. The CDR3 has 13 residues. Germline V CDR1 and CDR2: MNHNS, SASEGT. The CDR3 protein is CASSEWDRPEQYF. The DNA of the CDR3 is TGTGCCAGCAGTGAATGGGACAGGCCCGAGCAGTACTTC.

The chain joins TRBV28 to TRBJ1-4; perhaps TRBD1 as D (5 bases). This CDR3 contains 15 residues. Germline-derived CDR1 and CDR2 are MDHEN and SYDVKM. V dropped 5 bases and J dropped 2 bases, with 12 bases sitting between them. Here the CDR3 reads CASSTPGRTNEKLFF. DNA for the CDR3: TGTGCCAGCAGTACACCAGGGAGGACTAATGAAAAACTGTTTTTT.

V is TRBV7-2 and J is TRBJ1-3; D gene ambiguous. The germline gives CDR1 SGHTA, CDR2 FQGNSA. V was shortened by 2 bases and J by 2 bases, with 10 bases between the two germline ends. The CDR3 totals 15 residues. CDR3 sequence: CASSLLGFAGNTIYF. The CDR3 coding sequence is TGTGCCAGCAGCTTACTGGGTTTCGCTGGAAACACCATATATTTT.

The chain links TRBV28 to TRBJ2-1, with 9 bases fitting TRBD2. Germline V gives CDR1 MDHEN, CDR2 SYDVKM. Trimming took 7 bases from V and 6 from J; bases not matched to a gene: 13. The CDR3 has 16 residues. Here the CDR3 DNA reads TGTGCCAGCACCGAGAGTCGGGGACTAGCATTCAATGAGCAGTTCTTC. Its protein product is CASTESRGLAFNEQFF.

V gene TRBV15 combines with J gene TRBJ2-1; 14 bases are a match to TRBD2. The junction had 3 bases not matched to a gene; V was cut back by 0 bases and J by 8 bases. CDR3 length: 16 amino acids. Germline CDR1 is LNHNV and CDR2 is YYDKDF (reference sequence). Written as DNA, the CDR3 is TGTGCCACCAGCAGAGATAGACTAGCGGGAGGGGATGAGCAGTTCTTC. Protein sequence: CATSRDRLAGGDEQFF. Full variable domain (rest looked up from reference TRBV15 and TRBJ2-1): DAMVIQNPRYQVTQFGKPVTLSCSQTLNHNVMYWYQQKSSQAPKLLFHYYDKDFNNEADTPDNFQSRRPNTSFCFLDIRSPGLGDTAMYLCATSRDRLAGGDEQFFGPGTRLTVL.

The chain couples TRBV28 to TRBJ2-1; no clear D gene. The CDR3 contains 16 residues. The germline V gene has CDR1 MDHEN and CDR2 SYDVKM. Trimming pared 3 bases from V and 0 bases from J, leaving 12 bases between. CDR3 protein: CASSFWALSSYNEQFF. In DNA, the CDR3 is TGTGCCAGCAGTTTCTGGGCGCTCTCCTCCTACAATGAGCAGTTCTTC.

The chain couples TRBV2 to TRBJ1-1, with TRBD1 matching 10 bases. There are 13 residues in the CDR3. Germline CDR1 SNHLY, CDR2 FYNNEI. V lost 4 bases, J lost 10 bases, and 6 bases stayed unmatched. The CDR3 is CASSGGTGAVAFF. The CDR3 nucleotides are TGTGCCAGCAGTGGGGGGACAGGGGCCGTAGCTTTCTTT.

This sequence joins TRBV7-3 and TRBJ1-5; 7 bases are shared with TRBD1. Germline-derived CDR1 and CDR2 are SGHTA and FQGTGA. With V trimmed by 6 bases and J by 6 bases, 8 bases remained unmatched. This CDR3 region has 14 residues. The CDR3 DNA reads as TGTGCCAGCAGGGATGACAGGGTCCGTCAGCCCCAGCATTTT. It is translated as CASRDDRVRQPQHF.

The V gene is TRBV9, the J gene TRBJ2-7; D uncertain. The CDR3 spans 11 residues. Per germline, CDR1 SGDLS and CDR2 YYNGEE. Trimming shortened V by 7 bases and J by 5 bases, and 10 bases separated the two germline ends. In DNA form, the CDR3 reads TGTGCCAGCGGGATCGGTGACGAGCAGTACTTC. Protein sequence: CASGIGDEQYF.